The 27 T cell receptor beta chains given below trace back to one sample, sequenced in a study of vaccination and CD4 T cells after COVID-19. Antigen specificity for these receptors is unknown. Sequencing of DNA taken from cultured CD4+ T cells relied on the Oncomine TCR Beta short-read assay. TCRdb re-analysed the PCR reads in MiXCR, keeping a single row per CDR3 protein. The sample lists approximately 13,000 distinct CDR3 sequences; 79% were seen once. Treatment defined: roughly 10-day PBMC culture with coronavirus spike peptide pools or control peptides (ViraFEST assay). The sequenced material came from CD4+ T cells from blood, cultured in vitro. Source of these receptors: a human donor who had recovered from COVID-19.

Only a few counts were recorded for this clonotype. V and J are TRBV10-2 and TRBJ1-1, with D hard to call. The CDR3 consists of 13 residues. V was trimmed by 2 bases and J by 0 bases, leaving 4 bases between them. The germline CDR1 and CDR2 sequences are WSHSY and SAAADI. The CDR3 nucleotides read TGCGCCAGCAGTGAGCCGGTGAACACTGAAGCTTTCTTT. This translates into CASSEPVNTEAFF.

The V gene is TRBV11-2, the J gene TRBJ1-1; D might be TRBD1 (5 bases). The CDR3 spans 13 residues. In germline, CDR1 is SGHAT, CDR2 FQNNGV. Trimming took 8 bases from V and 4 from J, leaving 14 bases between them. CDR3 in DNA: TGTGCCAGCGGGACTCCTCTTACCACTGAAGCTTTCTTT. Protein product: CASGTPLTTEAFF.

The chain has TRBV7-2 and TRBJ1-5, with 8 bases aligning to TRBD1. The CDR3 extends over 15 amino acids. The germline gives CDR1 SGHTA, CDR2 FQGNSA. The ends lost 6 bases at V and 7 bases at J; junction bases unmatched: 11. The chain's CDR3 is CASRAGGGWGQPQHF. The CDR3 coding sequence is TGTGCCAGCAGGGCAGGGGGCGGATGGGGCCAGCCCCAGCATTTT.

The V call is TRBV20-1, the J call TRBJ1-2, with 7 bases aligning to TRBD1. This CDR3 comprises 12 residues. The J segment lost 4 bases and the V segment lost 6 bases, leaving 5 bases of the junction unmatched. Germline V lookup: CDR1 DFQATT, CDR2 SNEGSKA (reference sequence). Here the CDR3 reads CSAEQGTYGYTF. CDR3 in DNA: TGCAGTGCAGAACAGGGGACCTATGGCTACACCTTC.

This clonotype turned up a few times. The chain carries TRBV27 and TRBJ1-2; D unresolved. The CDR3 extends over 13 amino acids. Germline CDR1 is MNHEY and CDR2 is SMNVEV (reference sequence). Trimming cost V 7 bases and J 0 bases, with 9 bases left between them. Written as DNA, the CDR3 is TGTGCCAGCAAACCTTACACTAACTATGGCTACACCTTC. Translated, it gives CASKPYTNYGYTF.

This clonotype was found a few times. The chain uses TRBV7-2 and TRBJ1-6, with D uncertain. The V gene lost 0 bases and the J gene lost 7 bases, with 4 bases spanning the gap. Germline V gene sequence: CDR1 SGHTA, CDR2 FQGNSA. The CDR3 is made up of 13 amino acids. The CDR3 spells CASSLALNSPLHF. The CDR3 coding sequence is TGTGCCAGCAGCTTAGCGTTGAATTCACCCCTCCACTTT.

This clonotype was detected once. The rearrangement joins TRBV20-1 to TRBJ1-5; D is possibly TRBD1 (5 bases). Per germline, CDR1 DFQATT and CDR2 SNEGSKA (reference sequence). The CDR3 sequence is 16 residues long. V lost 0 bases to trimming and J lost 2 bases, with 14 bases between them. The CDR3 nucleotides are TGCAGTGCTAGAGATGGAAGCAGGGCCGGCAATCAGCCCCAGCATTTT. It encodes CSARDGSRAGNQPQHF.

J is TRBJ1-2 and V is TRBV6-1; D unclear. The CDR3 is made up of 13 amino acids. From germline, CDR1 is MNHNS and CDR2 SASEGT. Trimming removed 7 bases from V and 5 bases from J, with 14 bases in between. CDR3 nucleotides: TGTGCCAGCACGGTCGGCAGAAATTATGGCTACACCTTC. This gives the protein CASTVGRNYGYTF.

J is TRBJ1-5 and V is TRBV20-1; D is undetermined. This CDR3 has 12 residues. The germline gives CDR1 DFQATT, CDR2 SNEGSKA (reference sequence). V was shortened by 5 bases and J by 6 bases, with 11 bases between the two germline ends. DNA for the CDR3: TGCAGTGCTGCGCACGGAGGTCAGCCCCAGCATTTT. Its translation is CSAAHGGQPQHF.

On this clonotype itself: The DNA is left out, because the CDR3 cannot be placed on it with certainty; the CDR3 is given as TCRdb lists it. The CDR3 sequence is CISVPEANRQGETQYF. The chain employs TRBV7-5 and TRBJ2-5; no DNA check was done on the table's D call, TRBD1. TRBV7-5 is classified as a pseudogene. The CDR3 length equals 16 residues, ends included.

Of note for this clonotype: At one of its ends the junction is not consistent with the germline gene, which may arise from a read error. The rearrangement links TRBV6-5 to TRBJ1-2, with D possibly TRBD1 on 5 matching bases. CDR3 size: 15 residues. Germline CDR1 MNHEY, CDR2 SVGAGI. The DNA of the CDR3 is TGTGCCGGCAGTTACTCCGGGGGGTCGGGCTATGGCTACACCTTC. Encoded protein: CAGSYSGGSGYGYTF.

The CDR3 DNA follows: TGTGCCAGCAGTTACTCAGGGCAGGGCGGTCAGCCCCAGCATTTT. Amino acid sequence: CASSYSGQGGQPQHF. The chain couples TRBV6-2 or TRBV6-3 to TRBJ1-5, with a possible D match to TRBD1 (5 bases). Trimming cost V 0 bases and J 6 bases, with 12 bases left between them. There are 15 residues in the CDR3. The V gene's germline CDR1 is MNHEY and CDR2 SVGEGT.

This clonotype was found a few times. The chain recombines TRBV7-8 with TRBJ2-7; no clear D gene. The CDR3 has 15 residues. Trimming stripped 7 bases from V and 6 bases from J, with 22 bases between. CDR1 SGHVS and CDR2 FQNEAQ come from the germline V gene. The CDR3 region has the DNA TGTGCCAGCACCAAAACCCCTCGGCCCGGGCTCGAGCAGTACTTC. It specifies CASTKTPRPGLEQYF.

This clonotype showed up just a few times. J is TRBJ1-1 and V is TRBV20-1; a weak D match, TRBD1 (6 bases). With 4 bases removed from V and 3 bases from J, the gap between germline ends came to 12 bases. The germline CDR1 and CDR2 sequences are DFQATT and SNEGSKA (reference sequence). The CDR3 consists of 13 residues. Here the CDR3 DNA reads TGCAGTGCTACCGAAGGGGGGGACACTGAAGCTTTCTTT. Amino acid sequence: CSATEGGDTEAFF.

The CDR3: CASRRGQGRSPLHF. The CDR3 DNA is TGTGCCAGCAGACGAGGACAGGGGCGTTCACCCCTCCACTTT. The chain combines TRBV12-3 or TRBV12-4 with TRBJ1-6; 9 bases match TRBD1. This CDR3 has 14 amino acids. Trimming took 6 bases from V and 9 from J; bases not matched to a gene: 6.

The chain has TRBV7-6 and TRBJ1-1; unclear D gene. Per the germline V gene, CDR1 is SGHVS and CDR2 is FNYEAQ. The V gene lost 2 bases and the J gene lost 1 base, with 5 bases spanning the gap. The CDR3 extends over 13 amino acids. This chain's CDR3 is CASSLMGNTEAFF. The CDR3 DNA reads TGTGCCAGCAGCTTAATGGGGAACACTGAAGCTTTCTTT.

The chain is built from TRBV20-1 and TRBJ2-7; perhaps TRBD1 as D (6 bases). V was trimmed by 6 bases and J by 7 bases, leaving 22 bases between them. CDR1 is DFQATT, CDR2 SNEGSKA, per germline (reference sequence). This CDR3 comprises 14 residues. The CDR3 spells CSAKGERVTREQYF. CDR3 sequence (DNA): TGCAGTGCCAAGGGGGAGAGGGTTACGCGGGAGCAGTACTTC.

V is TRBV20-1 and J is TRBJ1-4, with 12 bases lining up with TRBD1. V dropped 6 bases and J dropped 8; count of bases not matched to a gene: 16. This CDR3 has 17 amino acids. Germline lookup yields CDR1 DFQATT and CDR2 SNEGSKA (reference sequence). In nucleotides, the CDR3 is TGCAGTGCCCGTAAAGGGGGACAGGGGGCGCTTAGGGAAAAACTGTTTTTT. As protein: CSARKGGQGALREKLFF.

The chain is built from TRBV6-1 and TRBJ1-1; 10 nucleotides line up with TRBD1. The junction had 10 bases not matched to a gene; V was cut back by 6 bases and J by 6 bases. The CDR3 runs 15 residues. Germline values: CDR1 MNHNS, CDR2 SASEGT. CDR3 loop: CASRTSRQGAAEAFF. The CDR3, as DNA: TGTGCCAGCAGGACATCAAGACAGGGGGCTGCTGAAGCTTTCTTT.

V is TRBV4-3 and J is TRBJ1-5, with a weak D call TRBD1 (5 bases). Trimming cost V 0 bases and J 5 bases, with 8 bases left between them. This CDR3 comprises 14 residues. The germline V gene has CDR1 LGHNA and CDR2 YSLEER. The CDR3 loop reads CASSQDGGYQPQHF. The CDR3 DNA reads TGCGCCAGCAGCCAAGACGGGGGATATCAGCCCCAGCATTTT.

This chain connects TRBV20-1 to TRBJ2-7; either TRBD1 or TRBD2 may fit D (5 bases each). Trimming shortened V by 5 bases and J by 7 bases, and 24 bases separated the two germline ends. There are 15 residues in the CDR3. The germline V gene has CDR1 DFQATT and CDR2 SNEGSKA (reference sequence). CDR3 in amino acids: CSAPPGGMTKGEQYF. As DNA, the CDR3 is TGCAGTGCTCCTCCTGGTGGCATGACTAAGGGGGAGCAGTACTTC.

The chain carries TRBV12-3 or TRBV12-4 and TRBJ2-2, with D possibly called TRBD1 or TRBD2 (5 bases each). This CDR3 is built from 14 residues. V shed 7 bases and J shed 4 bases, with 13 bases lying between them. This CDR3 reads CASTKAGTTGELFF. As DNA, the CDR3 is TGTGCCAGCACCAAAGCAGGGACCACCGGGGAGCTGTTTTTT.

The chain employs TRBV7-9 and TRBJ2-3; the D gene is possibly TRBD2 (6 bases). Trimming pared 2 bases from V and 8 bases from J, leaving 17 bases between. In germline, CDR1 is SEHNR, CDR2 FQNEAQ (reference sequence). This CDR3 has 15 amino acids. This chain's CDR3 is CASSLLGQGGGTQYF. CDR3 bases: TGTGCCAGCAGCTTATTAGGCCAGGGAGGAGGTACGCAGTATTTT.

The rearrangement links TRBV20-1 to TRBJ2-3, with 8 bases identical to TRBD2. Germline V gene data show CDR1 as DFQATT and CDR2 as SNEGSKA (reference sequence). After removal of 4 bases from V and 3 bases from J, the junction contained 9 bases not matched to a gene. CDR3 size: 15 residues. The CDR3: CSATREREWTDTQYF. CDR3 sequence (DNA): TGCAGTGCTACTAGGGAGCGGGAGTGGACAGATACGCAGTATTTT.

This clonotype was found a few times. V gene TRBV28 combines with J gene TRBJ1-2, with 7 nucleotides matching TRBD1. The CDR3 is 14 residues long. Germline trimming cut 4 bases from V and 4 bases from J; bases unmatched to any gene: 6. Germline V gene lookup returns CDR1 MDHEN and CDR2 SYDVKM. The CDR3 nucleotides are TGTGCCAGCAGTTATAGGGGGCAGGGCTATGGCTACACCTTC. Protein sequence: CASSYRGQGYGYTF.

Here the CDR3 DNA reads TGTGCCTCCTACAGCTGGGGACGTGAAAAACTGTTTTTT. It codes for CASYSWGREKLFF. V and J are TRBV19 and TRBJ1-4; perhaps TRBD1 as D (5 bases). Germline values: CDR1 LNHDA, CDR2 SQIVND (reference sequence). The CDR3 totals 13 residues. The germline V and J ends were trimmed by 11 bases and 7 bases, with 17 bases remaining between them.

This rearrangement joins TRBV18 to TRBJ1-2; no definite D call. The V and J ends lost 6 bases and 8 bases respectively, with 19 bases between them. Germline V gives CDR1 KGHSH, CDR2 LQKENI. The CDR3 consists of 14 residues. The CDR3 DNA reads TGTGCCAGCTCCCGGCAGAGGGAGGAGGAGGGCTACACCTTC. Translated: CASSRQREEEGYTF.